One and the same sample provided the 25 T cell receptor beta chains below, sequenced in a study of shared clonotypes between healthy human individuals. Positive CCR7 selection of CD45RO-negative cells yielded the naive CD8 cells, and terminally differentiated effector memory CD45RA+ cells were excluded. Only in-frame clones appear in the TCRdb table, and some are missing; sequencing was by immunoSEQ multiplex PCR. The table shows under 700,000 clones, with 85% to 95% occurring only once. Sequenced sample: naive CD8+ T cells sorted from blood. The receptors derive from a woman aged 25 to 45 in good health.

The chain recombines TRBV19 with TRBJ2-7; unclear D gene. The CDR3 is 15 amino acids. Trimming pared 5 bases from V and 0 bases from J, leaving 14 bases between. Germline CDR1 reads LNHDA; CDR2 reads SQIVND (reference sequence). Here the CDR3 reads CASSAGILSSYEQYF. DNA of the CDR3: TGTGCCAGTAGTGCCGGCATACTAAGCTCCTACGAGCAGTACTTC.

This chain uses TRBV6-6 with TRBJ2-7; either TRBD1 or TRBD2 may fit D (5 bases each). CDR3 length: 11 residues. Trimming shortened V by 7 bases and J by 3 bases, and 7 bases separated the two germline ends. Germline V lookup: CDR1 MNHNY, CDR2 SVGAGI (reference sequence). The CDR3 spells CASNGGYEQYF. DNA for the CDR3: TGTGCCAGCAATGGGGGCTACGAGCAGTACTTC.

With regard to this clone: Other DNA sequences of this sample code for an identical CDR3. The V call is TRBV11-2, the J call TRBJ2-2, with 7 nucleotides matching TRBD1. Germline loops: CDR1 SGHAT, CDR2 FQNNGV. V trimming: 2 bases; J trimming: 3 bases; junction bases outside the gene matches: 0. This CDR3 is built from 14 residues. The CDR3 here is CASSLTGDTGELFF. Here the CDR3 DNA reads TGTGCCAGCAGCTTAACAGGGGACACCGGGGAGCTGTTTTTT.

The chain has TRBV5-6 and TRBJ2-7, with TRBD2 identical over 10 bases. Trimming removed 2 bases from V and 10 bases from J; junction bases left unmatched: 9. Germline CDR1 and CDR2: SGHDT and YYEEEE. CDR3 length: 14 residues. The CDR3 nucleotides read TGTGCCAGCAGCTTTTCACTAGCGGGACCTTCCCAGTACTTC. It specifies CASSFSLAGPSQYF.

The chain carries TRBV15 and TRBJ2-7; D perhaps matches TRBD1 (6 bases). The CDR3 totals 16 residues. The V gene's germline CDR1 is LNHNV and CDR2 YYDKDF (reference sequence). The V and J ends lost 3 bases and 5 bases respectively, with 20 bases between them. The CDR3 bases are TGTGCCACCAGCAGGGAACCCCCCGGCCAGGGGAACGAGCAGTACTTC. Residues: CATSREPPGQGNEQYF.

The J gene is TRBJ2-7, the V gene TRBV11-1; 7 positions agree with TRBD2. In germline, CDR1 is SGHAT, CDR2 FQDESV (reference sequence). The CDR3 runs 14 residues. V gave up 1 base and J gave up 5 bases; unmatched junction bases: 5. CDR3 bases: TGTGCCAGCAGCTTAGGAGTTCGGGGGGACGAGCAGTACTTC. Its protein product is CASSLGVRGDEQYF. Using reference TRBV11-1 and TRBJ2-7 for the parts outside the CDR3, the full variable domain is EAEVAQSPRYKITEKSQAVAFWCDPISGHATLYWYRQILGQGPELLVQFQDESVVDDSQLPKDRFSAERLKGVDSTLKIQPAELGDSAMYLCASSLGVRGDEQYFGPGTRLTVT.

V is TRBV7-6 and J is TRBJ1-1, with D tentatively TRBD1 (5 bases). V was pared by 3 bases and J by 8 bases, with 16 bases between. Germline V gene sequence: CDR1 SGHVS, CDR2 FNYEAQ. CDR3 size: 14 residues. DNA of the CDR3: TGTGCCAGCAGCTTGAGCTTGGGGGGGAACGAAGCTTTCTTT. Encoded protein: CASSLSLGGNEAFF.

The V gene is TRBV19, the J gene TRBJ1-1, with D maybe TRBD1 (6 bases). The CDR3 covers 15 residues. The germline CDR1 and CDR2 sequences are LNHDA and SQIVND (reference sequence). V lost 4 bases to trimming and J lost 12 bases, with 24 bases between them. The CDR3 is CASSTPWGGPGGTFF. CDR3 in DNA: TGTGCCAGTAGTACCCCTTGGGGGGGCCCTGGGGGGACTTTCTTT.

The rearrangement uses TRBV6-5 and TRBJ1-2; D may be TRBD1 (6 bases). V shed 4 bases and J shed 8 bases, with 14 bases lying between them. Germline-derived CDR1 and CDR2 are MNHEY and SVGAGI. This CDR3 is built from 13 residues. The CDR3 reads CASSFGEGGGYTF. CDR3 DNA sequence: TGTGCCAGCAGTTTTGGGGAGGGGGGAGGCTACACCTTC.

The table lists this clone with a count of one. The V gene is TRBV9, the J gene TRBJ1-2; TRBD1 is a possible D gene (6 bases). The CDR3 extends over 16 amino acids. Trimming left V 0 bases short and J 2 bases short, with 14 bases between. Germline V gene sequence: CDR1 SGDLS, CDR2 YYNGEE. The CDR3, as DNA: TGTGCCAGCAGCGTAGGAGGGGGGGCTGGCAACTATGGCTACACCTTC. This gives the protein CASSVGGGAGNYGYTF.

This clone occurred once. J is TRBJ2-3 and V is TRBV10-1; D is possibly TRBD2 (5 bases). The CDR3 consists of 15 residues. V was shortened by 6 bases and J by 2 bases, with 15 bases between the two germline ends. Germline CDR1 WNHNN, CDR2 SYGVQD (reference sequence). The CDR3 reads CASSAGAKYTDTQYF. CDR3 coding DNA: TGCGCCAGCAGCGCGGGCGCTAAGTACACAGATACGCAGTATTTT.

CDR3: CASSFRVLDGYTF. In DNA, the CDR3 is TGTGCCAGCAGTTTCCGGGTATTGGATGGCTACACCTTC. The chain is built from TRBV28 and TRBJ1-2, with D unresolved. V shed 3 bases and J shed 6 bases, with 11 bases lying between them. The CDR3 covers 13 residues. Germline V gene sequence: CDR1 MDHEN, CDR2 SYDVKM.

The chain has TRBV5-6 and TRBJ1-3; TRBD1 might be the D (6 bases). The CDR3 is 15 amino acids. Trimming took off 4 bases at V and 2 bases at J, with 13 bases between the two ends. Germline assignment: CDR1 SGHDT and CDR2 YYEEEE. DNA of the CDR3: TGTGCCAGCAGCCAGGGGAGGACCGCTGGAAACACCATATATTTT. Amino acids: CASSQGRTAGNTIYF. Variable domain in full (rest from reference TRBV5-6 and TRBJ1-3): DAGVTQSPTHLIKTRGQQVTLRCSPKSGHDTVSWYQQALGQGPQFIFQYYEEEERQRGNFPDRFSGHQFPNYSSELNVNALLLGDSALYLCASSQGRTAGNTIYFGEGSWLTVV.

This chain links TRBV30 with TRBJ2-7; D not certain. This CDR3 is built from 14 residues. V lost 1 base to trimming and J lost 0 bases, with 10 bases between them. From germline, CDR1 is GTSNPN and CDR2 SVGIG (reference sequence). CDR3 DNA: TGTGCCTGGAGTGCGCCACAAAGCTCCTACGAGCAGTACTTC. Its protein product is CAWSAPQSSYEQYF.

This sequence joins TRBV28 and TRBJ2-7; D unclear. V lost 4 bases to trimming and J lost 2 bases, with 24 bases between them. There are 18 residues in the CDR3. Germline V CDR1 and CDR2: MDHEN, SYDVKM. The DNA of the CDR3 is TGTGCCAGCAGTTCCCCTGGTGTAGGTAGCTCCTCTCCCTACGAGCAGTACTTC. Translated: CASSSPGVGSSSPYEQYF.

V and J are TRBV5-8 and TRBJ2-5; D is ambiguous. The J call is in doubt because the DNA end fits TRBJ2-7 better. This CDR3 comprises 12 residues. Germline CDR1 is SGHTS and CDR2 is YDEGEE. This CDR3 is CASSFGVYEQYF. CDR3 sequence (DNA): TGTGCCAGCAGCTTTGGAGTGTACGAGCAGTACTTC.

CDR3 in DNA: TGTGCCAGCAGCTTCGAGGGGGACAGCAATCAGCCCCAGCATTTT. Translating gives CASSFEGDSNQPQHF. The chain couples TRBV7-9 to TRBJ1-5; D is perhaps TRBD1 (6 bases). The CDR3 sequence is 15 residues long. Germline V gives CDR1 SEHNR, CDR2 FQNEAQ (reference sequence). With 3 bases removed from V and 1 base from J, the gap between germline ends came to 10 bases.

This chain uses TRBV11-2 with TRBJ2-3; 11 bases match TRBD2. The CDR3 contains 16 residues. Germline V gene lookup returns CDR1 SGHAT and CDR2 FQNNGV. V shed 5 bases, J shed 2 bases, and the junction held 6 bases outside the gene matches. As DNA, the CDR3 is TGTGCCAGCAGCCGTGGGACTAGCGGCTACACAGATACGCAGTATTTT. Its protein is CASSRGTSGYTDTQYF.

J is TRBJ2-1 and V is TRBV7-9; tentative D call: TRBD2 (6 bases). Per germline, CDR1 SEHNR and CDR2 FQNEAQ (reference sequence). Between the trimmed V and J ends, which lost 0 bases and 7 bases, there was a span of 22 bases. There are 18 residues in the CDR3. CDR3 DNA sequence: TGTGCCAGCAGCTTAGCGTTTCAGGGCGGGACGGGGATGAATGAGCAGTTCTTC. Its protein is CASSLAFQGGTGMNEQFF.

This sequence joins TRBV27 and TRBJ2-7; 7 bases fit TRBD2. The CDR3 contains 14 residues. Germline values: CDR1 MNHEY, CDR2 SMNVEV (reference sequence). Trimming removed 5 bases from V and 1 base from J; junction bases left unmatched: 5. Here the CDR3 reads CASSASGKSYEQYF. Written as DNA, the CDR3 is TGTGCCAGCAGTGCTAGCGGAAAATCCTACGAGCAGTACTTC.

Details on this clone: The same CDR3 also results from other DNA sequences found in this sample. The chain joins TRBV27 to TRBJ2-2; tentative D call: TRBD1 (5 bases). CDR1 and CDR2 (germline): MNHEY, SMNVEV (reference sequence). V gave up 0 bases and J gave up 6 bases, with 5 bases separating them. The CDR3 is made up of 13 amino acids. The CDR3 DNA reads as TGTGCCAGCAGTTTATCGGGGCCCGGGGAGCTGTTTTTT. Its translation: CASSLSGPGELFF.

This clone has a single count. This chain joins TRBV2 and TRBJ2-3, with 8 bases that match TRBD2. V shed 7 bases and J 1 base; nucleotides not matched to a gene: 7. Germline CDR1 SNHLY, CDR2 FYNNEI. The CDR3 covers 15 residues. CDR3: CASNAREARTDTQYF. CDR3 sequence (DNA): TGTGCCAGCAATGCGCGGGAGGCCCGCACAGATACGCAGTATTTT.

In its sample, this clone was seen once. The rearrangement uses TRBV6-1 and TRBJ1-1; 7 positions match TRBD1. CDR3 length equals 15 residues. After removal of 6 bases from V and 4 bases from J, the junction contained 11 bases not matched to a gene. CDR1 is MNHNS, CDR2 SASEGT, per germline. As DNA, the CDR3 is TGTGCCAGCAGGTCAACAGGGGACAGAGCCACTGAAGCTTTCTTT. Translating it yields CASRSTGDRATEAFF.

J is TRBJ2-7 and V is TRBV11-3, with 15 bases matching TRBD2. V trimming: 4 bases; J trimming: 4 bases; junction bases outside the gene matches: 5. The CDR3 extends over 16 amino acids. Germline CDR1 and CDR2: SGHNT and YENEEA. This CDR3 is CASSSGLAGGVYEQYF. CDR3 DNA: TGTGCCAGCAGCTCAGGACTAGCGGGAGGGGTGTACGAGCAGTACTTC. The full variable domain, its missing parts supplied by reference TRBV11-3 and TRBJ2-7, is EAGVVQSPRYKIIEKKQPVAFWCNPISGHNTLYWYLQNLGQGPELLIRYENEEAVDDSQLPKDRFSAERLKGVDSTLKIQPAELGDSAVYLCASSSGLAGGVYEQYFGPGTRLTVT.

J is TRBJ1-2 and V is TRBV5-4, with D perhaps matching TRBD1 (5 bases). CDR1 and CDR2 from the germline V gene are SGHNT and YYREEE (reference sequence). The V end was cut by 0 bases, the J end by 8 bases, with 20 bases between. The CDR3 is made up of 16 amino acids. This CDR3 is CASSLGKGPRKWGYTF. The CDR3 DNA sequence: TGTGCCAGCAGCTTGGGAAAGGGACCTAGAAAGTGGGGCTACACCTTC.